These 9 T cell receptor beta chains came from one sample sequenced in a study of OX40 agonist ivuxolimab in advanced cancers. Clones were sequenced by immunoSEQ multiplex PCR, and TCRdb holds only the in-frame ones, with some missing. The repertoire includes about 100,000 clones, around 89% of them detected once, and around 0.15% sits in the top ten. The starting material was CD4+ or CD8+ T cells sorted from blood, obtained in a trial of the OX40 agonist ivuxolimab. The receptors were gathered from an adult with an advanced solid tumor such as melanoma, head and neck, liver or kidney cancer.

The chain recombines TRBV6-4 with TRBJ2-7, with D perhaps being TRBD1 or TRBD2 (5 bases each). From germline, CDR1 is MRHNA and CDR2 SNTAGT. The CDR3 sequence is 15 residues long. V lost 0 bases and J lost 7, with 16 bases in between. Here the CDR3 DNA reads TGTGCCAGCAGTGACTCGGGGGATCTGCTTAGGGAGCAGTACTTC. The encoded protein is CASSDSGDLLREQYF.

The chain employs TRBV29-1 and TRBJ2-3; D might be TRBD1 or TRBD2, each matching 6 bases. V lost 8 bases and J lost 1, with 16 bases in between. CDR1 and CDR2 from the germline V gene are SQVTM and ANQGSEA. The CDR3 is 14 residues long. The chain's CDR3 is CSSERGVGTDTQYF. In nucleotides, the CDR3 is TGCAGCTCTGAGAGGGGGGTCGGCACAGATACGCAGTATTTT.

The chain has TRBV11-2 and TRBJ1-4, with 9 bases identical to TRBD1. With V trimmed by 1 base and J by 5 bases, 2 bases remained unmatched. CDR1 is SGHAT and CDR2 is FQNNGV in the germline V gene. The CDR3 loop spans 15 amino acids. The CDR3 region is CASSLGDRANEKLFF. The DNA for the CDR3 is TGTGCCAGCAGCTTAGGGGACAGGGCCAATGAAAAACTGTTTTTT.

The V gene is TRBV5-4, the J gene TRBJ2-1; 9 bases line up with TRBD1. With V trimmed by 6 bases and J by 6 bases, 4 bases remained unmatched. The CDR3 is made up of 13 amino acids. CDR1 is SGHNT and CDR2 is YYREEE in the germline V gene (reference sequence). CDR3 amino acids: CASTDRGVNEQFF. CDR3 coding DNA: TGTGCCAGCACGGACAGGGGAGTCAATGAGCAGTTCTTC. The whole variable domain, remainder taken from reference TRBV5-4 and TRBJ2-1, is ETGVTQSPTHLIKTRGQQVTLRCSSQSGHNTVSWYQQALGQGPQFIFQYYREEENGRGNFPPRFSGLQFPNYSSELNVNALELDDSALYLCASTDRGVNEQFFGPGTRLTVL.

The genes are TRBV9 and TRBJ1-2; 11 bases map to TRBD1. The V gene's germline CDR1 is SGDLS and CDR2 YYNGEE. After removal of 3 bases from V and 7 bases from J, the junction contained 8 bases not matched to a gene. The CDR3 has 15 amino acids. The CDR3 DNA reads as TGTGCCAGCAGCGGAGCCGGGACAGGGGGAAGTGGCTACACCTTC. Translation gives CASSGAGTGGSGYTF.

V and J are TRBV9 and TRBJ2-3, with 9 positions matching TRBD2. Unmatched junction bases numbered 6, after V lost 0 bases and J lost 4 bases. Germline loops: CDR1 SGDLS, CDR2 YYNGEE. CDR3 length equals 16 residues. The DNA for the CDR3 is TGTGCCAGCAGCGTAGCTGCGGGGGGGCCGTCAGATACGCAGTATTTT. Its protein is CASSVAAGGPSDTQYF.

V and J are TRBV7-2 and TRBJ2-7, with 8 bases aligning to TRBD1. Germline V gives CDR1 SGHTA, CDR2 FQGNSA. Unmatched junction bases numbered 11, after V lost 11 bases and J lost 5 bases. CDR3 length: 13 amino acids. For the CDR3, the DNA is TGTGCCTCTCGTGGACAGGGAGCCCACGAGCAGTACTTC. It encodes CASRGQGAHEQYF.

The J gene is TRBJ2-3, the V gene TRBV5-1; the D gene could be TRBD1 or TRBD2 (6 bases each). V lost 7 bases and J 6 bases, leaving 15 bases between the germline ends. CDR3 length: 13 amino acids. Germline CDR1 is SGHRS and CDR2 is YFSETQ. The CDR3 coding sequence is TGCGCCAGCGCACCGGGGGCAAGGGATACGCAGTATTTT. Protein: CASAPGARDTQYF.

The V call is TRBV15, the J call TRBJ1-3; a weak D match, TRBD1 (5 bases). CDR1 and CDR2 (germline): LNHNV, YYDKDF (reference sequence). V was cut by 1 base and J by 2 bases, with 12 bases left in between. The CDR3 has 16 residues. CDR3 nucleotide sequence: TGTGCCACCAGCAGAGCCAGGGTTGGTACTGGAAACACCATATATTTT. Translated: CATSRARVGTGNTIYF.